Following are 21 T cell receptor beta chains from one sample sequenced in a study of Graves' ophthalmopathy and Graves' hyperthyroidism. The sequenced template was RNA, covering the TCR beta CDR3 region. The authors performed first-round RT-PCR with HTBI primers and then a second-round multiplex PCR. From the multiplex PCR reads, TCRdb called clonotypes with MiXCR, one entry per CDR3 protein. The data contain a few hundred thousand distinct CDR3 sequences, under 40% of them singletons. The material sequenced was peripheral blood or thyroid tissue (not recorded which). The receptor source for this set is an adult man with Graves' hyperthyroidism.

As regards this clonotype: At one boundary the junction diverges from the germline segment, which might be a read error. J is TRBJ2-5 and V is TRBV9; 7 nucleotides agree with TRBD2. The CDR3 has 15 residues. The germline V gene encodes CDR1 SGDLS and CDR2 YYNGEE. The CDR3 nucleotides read TGCGCCAGCAGGAGCGGACTAGTTGGGACAGAGACCCAGTACTTC. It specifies CASRSGLVGTETQYF.

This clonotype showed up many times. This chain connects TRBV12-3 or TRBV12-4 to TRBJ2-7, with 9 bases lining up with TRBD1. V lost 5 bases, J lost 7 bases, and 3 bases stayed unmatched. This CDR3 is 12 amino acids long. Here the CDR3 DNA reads TGTGCCAGCAGTACAGGGACAGGGGAGCAGTACTTC. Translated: CASSTGTGEQYF.

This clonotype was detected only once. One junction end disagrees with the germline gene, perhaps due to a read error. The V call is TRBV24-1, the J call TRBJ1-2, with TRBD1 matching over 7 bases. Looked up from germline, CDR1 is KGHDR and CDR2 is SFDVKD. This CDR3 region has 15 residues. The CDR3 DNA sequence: TGTGCTACCAGTGACTACACAGGGGACGACTATGGCTACACCTTC. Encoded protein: CATSDYTGDDYGYTF.

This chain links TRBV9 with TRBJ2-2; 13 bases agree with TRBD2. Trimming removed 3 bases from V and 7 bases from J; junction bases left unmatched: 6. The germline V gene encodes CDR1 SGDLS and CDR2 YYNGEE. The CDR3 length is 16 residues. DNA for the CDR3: TGTGCCAGCAGCGAAGGACTAGCGGGAGAGAGCGGGGAGCTGTTTTTT. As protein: CASSEGLAGESGELFF.

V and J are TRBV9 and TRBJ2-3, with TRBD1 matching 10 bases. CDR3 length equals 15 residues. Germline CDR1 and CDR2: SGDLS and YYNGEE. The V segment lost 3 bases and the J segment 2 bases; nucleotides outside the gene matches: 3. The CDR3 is CASSAGQGDTDTQYF. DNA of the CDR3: TGTGCCAGCAGCGCCGGACAGGGGGACACAGATACGCAGTATTTT.

The CDR3 reads CASSLAGVGKTQYF. The CDR3, as DNA: TGTGCCAGCAGTTTGGCGGGTGTAGGAAAGACCCAGTACTTC. The chain uses TRBV12-3 or TRBV12-4 and TRBJ2-5; possibly TRBD2 for D (5 bases). Trimming removed 3 bases at V and 6 bases at J, with 14 bases between. This CDR3 is built from 14 residues.

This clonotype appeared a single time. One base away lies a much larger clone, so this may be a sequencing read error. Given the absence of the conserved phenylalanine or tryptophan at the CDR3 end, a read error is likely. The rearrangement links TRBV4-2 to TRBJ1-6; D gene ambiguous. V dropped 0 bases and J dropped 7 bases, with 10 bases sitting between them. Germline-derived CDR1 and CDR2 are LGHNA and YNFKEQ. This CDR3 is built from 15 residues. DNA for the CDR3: TGTGCCAGCAGCCAAGAAAGGAACCCAAATTCACCCCTCCACCTT. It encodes CASSQERNPNSPLHL.

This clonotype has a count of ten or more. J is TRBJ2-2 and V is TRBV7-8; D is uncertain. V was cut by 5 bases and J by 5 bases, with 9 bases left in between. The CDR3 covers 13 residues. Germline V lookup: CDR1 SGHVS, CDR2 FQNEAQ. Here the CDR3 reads CASSPDPTGELFF. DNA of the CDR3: TGTGCCAGCAGCCCGGACCCAACCGGGGAGCTGTTTTTT.

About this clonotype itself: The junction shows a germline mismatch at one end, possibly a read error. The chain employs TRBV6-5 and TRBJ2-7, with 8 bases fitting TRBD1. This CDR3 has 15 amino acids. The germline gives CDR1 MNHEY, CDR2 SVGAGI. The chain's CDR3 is CASSSERTGSYEQYF. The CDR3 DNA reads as TGCGCCAGCAGTTCCGAAAGGACAGGGTCCTACGAGCAGTACTTC.

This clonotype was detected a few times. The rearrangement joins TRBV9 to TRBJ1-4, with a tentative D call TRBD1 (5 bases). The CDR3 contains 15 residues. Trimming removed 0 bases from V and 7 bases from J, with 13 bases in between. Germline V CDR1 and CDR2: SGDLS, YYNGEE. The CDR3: CASSVAGSAGEKLFF. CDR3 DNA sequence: TGTGCCAGCAGCGTAGCAGGGTCGGCAGGTGAAAAACTGTTTTTT.

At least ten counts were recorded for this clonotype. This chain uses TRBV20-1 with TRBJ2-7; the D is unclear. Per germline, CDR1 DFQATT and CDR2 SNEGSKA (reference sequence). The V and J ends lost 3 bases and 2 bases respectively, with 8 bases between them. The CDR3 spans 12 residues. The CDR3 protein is CSARKGPYEQYF. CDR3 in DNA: TGCAGTGCTAGGAAAGGGCCCTACGAGCAGTACTTC.

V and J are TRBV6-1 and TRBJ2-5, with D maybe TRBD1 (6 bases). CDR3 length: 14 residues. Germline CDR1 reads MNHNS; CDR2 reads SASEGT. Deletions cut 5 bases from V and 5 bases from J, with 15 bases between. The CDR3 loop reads CASSPHRALETQYF. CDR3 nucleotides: TGTGCCAGCAGTCCGCACAGGGCCCTCGAGACCCAGTACTTC.

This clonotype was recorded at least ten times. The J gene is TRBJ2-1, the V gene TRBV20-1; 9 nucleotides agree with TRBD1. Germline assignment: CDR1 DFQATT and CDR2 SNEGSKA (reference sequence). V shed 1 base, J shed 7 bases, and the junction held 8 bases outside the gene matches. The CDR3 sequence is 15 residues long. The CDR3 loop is CSARVGQGATNEQFF. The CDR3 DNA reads TGCAGTGCTAGAGTGGGACAGGGAGCGACAAATGAGCAGTTCTTC.

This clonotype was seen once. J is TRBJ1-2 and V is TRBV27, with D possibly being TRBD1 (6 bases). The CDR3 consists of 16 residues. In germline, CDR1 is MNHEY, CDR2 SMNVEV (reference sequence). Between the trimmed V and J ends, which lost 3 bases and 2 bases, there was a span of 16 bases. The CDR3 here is CASSLGGGGLNYGYTF. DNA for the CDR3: TGTGCCAGCAGTTTGGGTGGGGGGGGCCTGAACTATGGCTACACCTTC.

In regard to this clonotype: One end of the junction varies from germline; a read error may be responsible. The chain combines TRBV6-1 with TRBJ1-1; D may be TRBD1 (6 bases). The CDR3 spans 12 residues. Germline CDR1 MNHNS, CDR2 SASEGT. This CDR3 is CASRELAGGALF. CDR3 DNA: TGTGCCAGCCGGGAGCTAGCGGGGGGGGCTCTCTTT.

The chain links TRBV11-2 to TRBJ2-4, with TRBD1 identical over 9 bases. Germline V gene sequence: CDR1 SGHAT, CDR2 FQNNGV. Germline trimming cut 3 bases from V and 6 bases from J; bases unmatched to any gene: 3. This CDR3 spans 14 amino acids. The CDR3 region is CASSLAGQGNIQYF. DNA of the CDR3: TGTGCCAGCAGCTTGGCGGGACAGGGAAACATTCAGTACTTC.

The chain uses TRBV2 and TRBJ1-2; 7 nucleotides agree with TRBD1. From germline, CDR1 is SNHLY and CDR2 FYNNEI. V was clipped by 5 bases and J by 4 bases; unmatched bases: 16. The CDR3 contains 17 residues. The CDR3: CASSPREGGGAIYGYTF. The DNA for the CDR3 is TGTGCCAGCAGTCCACGAGAGGGAGGGGGCGCAATCTATGGCTACACCTTC.

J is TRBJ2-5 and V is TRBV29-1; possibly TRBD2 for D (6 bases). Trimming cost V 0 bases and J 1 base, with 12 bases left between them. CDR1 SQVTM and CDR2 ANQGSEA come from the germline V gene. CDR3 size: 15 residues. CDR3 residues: CSVEDTLAPQETQYF. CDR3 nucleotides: TGCAGCGTTGAAGATACCCTAGCGCCCCAAGAGACCCAGTACTTC. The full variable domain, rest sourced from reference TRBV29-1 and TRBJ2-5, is SAVISQKPSRDICQRGTSLTIQCQVDSQVTMMFWYRQQPGQSLTLIATANQGSEATYESGFVIDKFPISRPNLTFSTLTVSNMSPEDSSIYLCSVEDTLAPQETQYFGPGTRLLVL.

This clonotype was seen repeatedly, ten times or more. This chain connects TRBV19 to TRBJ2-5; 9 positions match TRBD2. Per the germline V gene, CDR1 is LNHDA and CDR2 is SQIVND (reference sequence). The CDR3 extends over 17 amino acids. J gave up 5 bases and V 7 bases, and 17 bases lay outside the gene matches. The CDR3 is CASTPTWIAGAGETQYF. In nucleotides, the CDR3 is TGTGCCAGTACCCCTACTTGGATAGCGGGGGCCGGGGAGACCCAGTACTTC.

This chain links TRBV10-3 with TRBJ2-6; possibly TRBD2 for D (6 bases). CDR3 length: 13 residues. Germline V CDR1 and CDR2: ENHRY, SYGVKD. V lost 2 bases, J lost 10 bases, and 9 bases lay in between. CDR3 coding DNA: TGTGCCATCAGTGAGCCTAGCGCAAACGTCCTGACTTTC. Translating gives CAISEPSANVLTF.

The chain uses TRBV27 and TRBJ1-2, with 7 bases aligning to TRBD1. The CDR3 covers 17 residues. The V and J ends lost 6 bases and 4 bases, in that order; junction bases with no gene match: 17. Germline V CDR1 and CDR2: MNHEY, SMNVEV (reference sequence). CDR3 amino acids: CASRAPVALQGGYGYTF. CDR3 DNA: TGTGCCAGCAGGGCCCCTGTGGCTTTGCAGGGGGGCTATGGCTACACCTTC.